The clone carrying this T cell receptor beta chain was seen a single time. The antigen is undetermined. This sample was included in a study of PD-1 blockade in classical Hodgkin lymphoma. Across the whole study: It was nivolumab at 3 mg/kg, given intravenously every 2 weeks, that patients received.

Study results and limitations: Complete responders started with a diversity level that resembled newly diagnosed patients at baseline. The authors have not defined what causes the repertoire differences, possibly disease activity or prior therapy. By C4D1, CD4+ diversity increased significantly, especially in complete responders.

Documented time point: cycle 4 day 1 (C4D1), after six to seven weeks of nivolumab. No patient escaped relapse after autologous stem cell transplantation, and brentuximab vedotin exposure varied. Magnetic negative selection of thawed PBMCs was the method by which CD4+ T cells were purified. TCRdb keeps only in-frame clones here, not all; method: immunoSEQ multiplex PCR. The data show roughly 20,000 clones, roughly four fifths seen once. Germline V CDR1 and CDR2: LNHDA, SQIVND (reference sequence). The CDR3 is made up of 13 amino acids. The ends were cut back, 1 base at V and 4 bases at J, with 5 bases in the middle.

This TCR was sampled from a human donor with classical Hodgkin lymphoma. The specimen comprised CD4+ T cells from blood, sampled before the fourth cycle of nivolumab. The chain links TRBV19 to TRBJ2-1; D is undetermined. The DNA for the CDR3 is TGTGCCAGTAGTATAGGTATTTACAATGAGCAGTTCTTC. Translated, it gives CASSIGIYNEQFF.